This T cell receptor (beta chain) came from a study of vaccination effects on CD4 cells after COVID-19. Regarding the study as a whole: Healthy vaccinees' vaccine-induced clones included only 1 of 255 cross-reacting with common cold coronaviruses.

The repertoire was sequenced with immunoSEQ multiplex PCR; TCRdb's copy has only in-frame clones and lacks some. The sample gives approximately 30,000 clones, about 80% of which show up once; around 30% is in the top ten. The CDR3 runs to 15 residues. Germline CDR1 is SNHLY and CDR2 is FYNNEI. V lost 5 bases to trimming and J lost 2 bases; unmatched junction nucleotides: 3. Antigen-specific CD4+ T cell clonotypes were called by their expansion after viral peptide-pool culture in ViraFEST. CD4+ T cells were isolated after around ten days of culture. No vaccinee had earlier SARS-CoV-2 infection, and nucleocapsid antibodies were negative. Cultures of about 2 million PBMC per well contained about 10 IU/ml IL-2 plus 10 ug/ml peptides. A note on this clone: Its antigen is unidentified.

The origin of this receptor is a human donor who received a COVID-19 vaccine. Sequencing was performed on CD4+ T cells from PBMCs cultured with HCoV-OC43 spike peptides, taken before COVID-19 vaccination. Subset described: HCoV-OC43 spike overlapping peptide pool stimulation. The chain links TRBV2 to TRBJ2-1; 10 bases line up with TRBD1. Here the CDR3 DNA reads TGTGCCAGCAGTAAGGACAGGGGGACCTACAATGAGCAGTTCTTC. Its protein is CASSKDRGTYNEQFF.